These 29 T cell receptor beta chains share one sample of origin, sequenced in a study of T-cell reconstitution after alpha-beta-depleted transplantation in children. Unique molecular identifiers tagged the TCRbeta library. TCRdb passed the PCR reads through MiXCR, listing each CDR3 protein once. The repertoire holds 200,000 to 250,000 distinct CDR3 sequences, with under 9.5% as singletons. The specimen was PBMCs from the stem cell graft donor, collected from the stem cell graft. These receptors originate from a human donor who donated a stem cell graft to a child with acute lymphoblastic leukemia.

The CDR3 DNA reads as TGTGCCAGCTCACCGCCGGGCCTTGGTCCCTACGAGCAGTACTTC. Translation: CASSPPGLGPYEQYF. The rearrangement links TRBV18 to TRBJ2-7; D unclear. There are 15 residues in the CDR3. Trimming pared 3 bases from V and 2 bases from J, leaving 14 bases between. The germline gives CDR1 KGHSH, CDR2 LQKENI.

This clonotype has at least ten counts. This chain links TRBV5-1 with TRBJ2-7; TRBD1 matches at 7 bases. CDR1 is SGHRS, CDR2 YFSETQ, per germline. CDR3 length equals 18 residues. After removal of 5 bases from V and 3 bases from J, the junction contained 20 bases not matched to a gene. CDR3 nucleotides: TGCGCCAGCAGTGGGCTAGGGGGCACGAAGACTAAGCTCTACGAGCAGTACTTC. Its translation is CASSGLGGTKTKLYEQYF.

The J gene is TRBJ2-1, the V gene TRBV5-1, with 12 bases aligning to TRBD2. CDR1 and CDR2 (germline): SGHRS, YFSETQ. The J segment lost 9 bases and the V segment lost 4 bases, leaving 8 bases of the junction unmatched. The CDR3 is made up of 15 amino acids. The CDR3 loop reads CASSALAGGPGEQFF. The CDR3 nucleotides read TGCGCCAGCAGCGCTCTAGCGGGGGGGCCGGGTGAGCAGTTCTTC. The full variable domain, its missing parts supplied by reference TRBV5-1 and TRBJ2-1, is KAGVTQTPRYLIKTRGQQVTLSCSPISGHRSVSWYQQTPGQGLQFLFEYFSETQRNKGNFPGRFSGRQFSNSRSEMNVSTLELGDSALYLCASSALAGGPGEQFFGPGTRLTVL.

This clonotype has more than one count but fewer than ten. The rearrangement joins TRBV3-1 to TRBJ2-7; 7 bases agree with TRBD1. J was trimmed by 7 bases and V by 5 bases; bases with no gene match: 20. Germline V gives CDR1 LGHDT, CDR2 YNNKEL (reference sequence). This CDR3 comprises 17 residues. The CDR3 region is CASSSTGKPQGLREQYF. The CDR3 DNA is TGTGCCAGCAGCTCGACAGGGAAACCCCAGGGGCTTCGGGAGCAGTACTTC.

The V call is TRBV6-5, the J call TRBJ1-2; the match to TRBD1 covers 7 bases. Trimming took 0 bases from V and 5 from J; bases not matched to a gene: 9. The V gene's germline CDR1 is MNHEY and CDR2 SVGAGI. The CDR3 extends over 16 amino acids. DNA for the CDR3: TGTGCCAGCAGTTACTCGTGGGACAGAACCGCTTATGGCTACACCTTC. Translated: CASSYSWDRTAYGYTF.

This clonotype showed up just a few times. The rearrangement uses TRBV3-1 and TRBJ2-2; 11 bases align to TRBD2. Germline CDR1 reads LGHDT; CDR2 reads YNNKEL (reference sequence). Losses at the gene ends were 4 bases for V and 5 bases for J; bases not matched to a gene: 6. This CDR3 contains 16 residues. CDR3 DNA: TGTGCCAGCAGCCCGTCGGCTAGCGGGGGGACCGGGGAGCTGTTTTTT. It yields the protein CASSPSASGGTGELFF.

The rearrangement uses TRBV6-1 and TRBJ2-7; unclear D gene. Germline CDR1 MNHNS, CDR2 SASEGT. The V end lost 8 bases, the J end lost 13 bases, and 18 bases lay between the germline ends. The CDR3 extends over 11 amino acids. The CDR3 sequence: CASEGRRIEYF. The CDR3 bases are TGTGCCAGCGAAGGACGCCGGATTGAATACTTC.

There are a few counts of this clonotype. The V call is TRBV20-1, the J call TRBJ2-3; 7 positions match TRBD2. There are 16 residues in the CDR3. After removal of 0 bases from V and 2 bases from J, the junction contained 8 bases not matched to a gene. Germline V gene lookup returns CDR1 DFQATT and CDR2 SNEGSKA (reference sequence). CDR3 DNA: TGCAGTGCTAGAGATCGAGCGGGGTTATCCACAGATACGCAGTATTTT. Translated, it gives CSARDRAGLSTDTQYF.

This clonotype was found a few times. V is TRBV3-1 and J is TRBJ1-4, with D uncertain. The germline V gene encodes CDR1 LGHDT and CDR2 YNNKEL (reference sequence). V lost 6 bases and J lost 8, with 7 bases in between. The CDR3 is 11 amino acids. The CDR3 bases are TGTGCCAGCAGACTTGACGAAAAACTGTTTTTT. Translation gives CASRLDEKLFF.

This clonotype came up many times. V and J are TRBV15 and TRBJ1-6; possible D gene TRBD1, 6 bases. CDR1 LNHNV and CDR2 YYDKDF come from the germline V gene (reference sequence). The CDR3 spans 17 residues. The germline V and J ends were trimmed by 1 base and 5 bases, with 15 bases remaining between them. The CDR3 reads CATSRGTGTINNSPLHF. CDR3 coding DNA: TGTGCCACCAGCAGAGGTACCGGGACAATTAATAATTCACCCCTCCACTTT.

In its sample, this clonotype was seen a few times. This chain links TRBV20-1 with TRBJ1-5; 7 bases align to TRBD1. The V and J ends lost 6 bases and 2 bases, in that order; junction bases with no gene match: 10. The CDR3 consists of 15 residues. The germline V gene encodes CDR1 DFQATT and CDR2 SNEGSKA (reference sequence). The CDR3 here is CSADTGVGGNQPQHF. CDR3 coding DNA: TGCAGTGCAGATACAGGGGTTGGGGGCAATCAGCCCCAGCATTTT.

This clonotype was observed a few times. The V gene is TRBV20-1, the J gene TRBJ2-3; possibly TRBD2 for D (6 bases). This CDR3 is 13 amino acids long. Per germline, CDR1 DFQATT and CDR2 SNEGSKA (reference sequence). Between the trimmed V and J ends, which lost 6 bases and 0 bases, there was a span of 10 bases. CDR3 sequence (DNA): TGCAGTGCGGGACTCTTAAGCACAGATACGCAGTATTTT. Translating gives CSAGLLSTDTQYF.

This sequence joins TRBV5-1 and TRBJ2-7; 11 nucleotides agree with TRBD2. The germline CDR1 and CDR2 sequences are SGHRS and YFSETQ. The CDR3 is 18 amino acids. V trimming: 4 bases; J trimming: 3 bases; junction bases outside the gene matches: 15. The CDR3 sequence: CASSPGQSTSGGIYEQYF. In DNA, the CDR3 is TGCGCCAGCAGCCCGGGCCAGTCAACTAGCGGGGGAATCTACGAGCAGTACTTC.

The table lists this clonotype with many counts. The chain is built from TRBV7-2 and TRBJ1-6; the D is unclear. The CDR3 covers 12 residues. Germline CDR1 is SGHTA and CDR2 is FQGNSA. V was trimmed by 6 bases and J by 9 bases, leaving 9 bases between them. The chain's CDR3 is CASSLNGSPLHF. In nucleotides, the CDR3 is TGTGCCAGCAGTCTGAACGGTTCACCCCTCCACTTT.

The chain employs TRBV18 and TRBJ2-3, with 9 bases that match TRBD2. Germline loops: CDR1 KGHSH, CDR2 LQKENI. The CDR3 is 16 amino acids. V shed 3 bases, J shed 3 bases, and the junction held 7 bases outside the gene matches. The CDR3, as DNA: TGTGCCAGCTCACCGCCTAAGAGCGGGGGGACAGATACGCAGTATTTT. It codes for CASSPPKSGGTDTQYF.

The gene calls are TRBV20-1 and TRBJ2-3; 8 bases line up with TRBD1. The CDR3 runs to 15 residues. CDR1 is DFQATT, CDR2 SNEGSKA, per germline (reference sequence). Losses at the gene ends were 0 bases for V and 1 base for J; bases not matched to a gene: 3. CDR3 bases: TGCAGTGCTAGAGATGTGGGACAGGGCACAGATACGCAGTATTTT. It translates to CSARDVGQGTDTQYF.

This rearrangement joins TRBV9 to TRBJ1-2, with D uncertain. The CDR3 has 15 residues. The V and J ends lost 3 bases and 4 bases respectively, with 16 bases between them. The germline V gene has CDR1 SGDLS and CDR2 YYNGEE. CDR3 DNA sequence: TGTGCCAGCAGCGAGGGAACTCTTGCTGTCTATGGCTACACCTTC. Encoded protein: CASSEGTLAVYGYTF.

This clonotype occurred a few times. The chain combines TRBV7-2 with TRBJ2-2; tentatively, D is TRBD1 (5 bases). Germline assignment: CDR1 SGHTA and CDR2 FQGNSA. This CDR3 contains 15 residues. V was cut by 4 bases and J by 3 bases, with 12 bases left in between. This CDR3 is CASSWGSSDTGELFF. CDR3 DNA sequence: TGTGCCAGCAGCTGGGGCTCATCCGACACCGGGGAGCTGTTTTTT.

This clonotype was recorded a few times. The chain has TRBV5-6 and TRBJ2-2; tentative D call: TRBD2 (5 bases). Between the trimmed V and J ends, which lost 2 bases and 6 bases, there was a span of 17 bases. The CDR3 is 16 amino acids. In germline, CDR1 is SGHDT, CDR2 YYEEEE. The CDR3 DNA reads TGTGCCAGCAGCTTACCCGGGATCCCTAACGCCGGGGAGCTGTTTTTT. The encoded protein is CASSLPGIPNAGELFF.

This clonotype was seen a handful of times. The CDR3: CAWKLLAATGELFF. CDR3 nucleotides: TGTGCCTGGAAGCTACTAGCAGCGACCGGGGAGCTGTTTTTT. The chain has TRBV30 and TRBJ2-2; weak D call: TRBD2 (6 bases). The CDR3 is made up of 14 amino acids. Germline values: CDR1 GTSNPN, CDR2 SVGIG (reference sequence). V shed 4 bases and J shed 5 bases, with 14 bases lying between them.

This clonotype was seen repeatedly, ten times or more. The chain has TRBV6-1 and TRBJ2-5; tentative D call: TRBD2 (5 bases). Germline CDR1 reads MNHNS; CDR2 reads SASEGT. The CDR3 extends over 15 amino acids. The V end lost 8 bases, the J end lost 1 base, and 17 bases lay between the germline ends. CDR3 loop: CASGIARGFQETQYF. CDR3 sequence (DNA): TGTGCCAGCGGAATAGCCCGGGGATTCCAAGAGACCCAGTACTTC.

This clonotype was seen a handful of times. J is TRBJ1-2 and V is TRBV7-2; D is possibly TRBD1 (6 bases). Germline assignment: CDR1 SGHTA and CDR2 FQGNSA. Trimming took 2 bases from V and 1 from J, leaving 11 bases between them. This CDR3 comprises 15 residues. This CDR3 is CASSLTTGLNYGYTF. CDR3 nucleotide sequence: TGTGCCAGCAGCTTAACTACAGGGCTTAACTATGGCTACACCTTC.

This clonotype was picked up a small number of times. The genes are TRBV30 and TRBJ1-2; TRBD1 matches 7 bases. CDR1 is GTSNPN, CDR2 SVGIG, per germline (reference sequence). This CDR3 region has 13 residues. V was clipped by 0 bases and J by 8 bases; unmatched bases: 6. CDR3: CAWSVSGGFGYTF. The CDR3 DNA is TGTGCCTGGAGTGTGTCAGGGGGTTTCGGCTACACCTTC.

This chain links TRBV10-3 with TRBJ2-7, with 11 positions matching TRBD2. Germline loops: CDR1 ENHRY, CDR2 SYGVKD. The ends lost 3 bases at V and 2 bases at J; junction bases unmatched: 6. The CDR3 is 16 amino acids. This chain's CDR3 is CAISDLTSGATYEQYF. Written as DNA, the CDR3 is TGTGCCATCAGTGACCTGACTAGCGGGGCGACCTACGAGCAGTACTTC.

This clonotype was found a few times. The gene calls are TRBV6-2 or TRBV6-3 and TRBJ2-7; TRBD1 matches at 7 bases. After removal of 6 bases from V and 0 bases from J, the junction contained 11 bases not matched to a gene. Germline lookup yields CDR1 MNHEY and CDR2 SVGEGT. There are 16 residues in the CDR3. This chain's CDR3 is CASSQDVGGVSYEQYF. The DNA of the CDR3 is TGTGCCAGCAGCCAGGACGTAGGGGGCGTCTCCTACGAGCAGTACTTC.

This clonotype was seen a handful of times. The chain joins TRBV5-6 to TRBJ2-7; 8 nucleotides line up with TRBD1. J lost 5 bases, V lost 0 bases, and 16 bases had no gene match. Per germline, CDR1 SGHDT and CDR2 YYEEEE. CDR3 length: 18 amino acids. CDR3 in DNA: TGTGCCAGCAGCTTGGAAGAAAGGACAGGGTGGAGGCTCCACGAGCAGTACTTC. Amino acid sequence: CASSLEERTGWRLHEQYF.

This clonotype was seen ten or more times. The chain uses TRBV15 and TRBJ1-1; a weak D match, TRBD1 (6 bases). Trimming shortened V by 8 bases and J by 0 bases, and 13 bases separated the two germline ends. CDR3 size: 14 residues. In germline, CDR1 is LNHNV, CDR2 YYDKDF (reference sequence). In nucleotides, the CDR3 is TGTGCCACCGCTCACAGGGAATTGAACACTGAAGCTTTCTTT. Amino acids: CATAHRELNTEAFF.

In this sample, this clonotype turned up many times. The chain couples TRBV12-3 or TRBV12-4 to TRBJ1-2, with no clear D. The V gene lost 7 bases and the J gene lost 7 bases, with 19 bases spanning the gap. This CDR3 has 14 residues. The CDR3 nucleotides are TGTGCCAGCACTTCTATTGGGAGGTACAGTGGCTACACCTTC. Translated, it gives CASTSIGRYSGYTF.

This rearrangement joins TRBV5-8 to TRBJ2-3, with 10 positions matching TRBD2. Unmatched junction bases numbered 2, after V lost 1 base and J lost 0 bases. The CDR3 covers 16 residues. The germline gives CDR1 SGHTS, CDR2 YDEGEE. Here the CDR3 reads CASSLPLAGSTDTQYF. In DNA form, the CDR3 reads TGTGCCAGCAGCTTGCCACTAGCGGGGAGCACAGATACGCAGTATTTT.